This T cell receptor (beta chain) is from a study of CD8+ T cells in alopecia areata. Across the study: Among treated patients, oral tofacitinib was administered at 5 to 10 mg twice daily. Study-wide results and caveats: Scalp clonality and expanded CD8+ clones among the top 100 fell significantly with tofacitinib. Numerous clones, expanded in lesions, remained in scalp and blood during tofacitinib.

A note on this clone: The antigen is unknown.

The sample's treatment: oral pan-JAK inhibitor, 5-10 mg twice daily. RNA was extracted and reverse transcribed into cDNA as the sequencing template. Measured with immunoSEQ multiplex PCR; TCRdb has only the in-frame clones, and not every one. The data contain about 210,000 clones, under 70% of them seen just once; the ten biggest clones take up more than 3.5%. This CDR3 region has 13 residues. J was trimmed by 0 bases and V by 8 bases; bases with no gene match: 4. CDR1 is SQVTM and CDR2 is ANQGSEA in the germline V gene. The TCR comes from a human donor with alopecia areata. The sequencing here drew on CD4+ T cells sorted from blood, taken at week 4, from a patient treated with tofacitinib. The V gene is TRBV29-1, the J gene TRBJ2-3; 8 positions match TRBD2. CDR3 DNA: TGCAGCTGCAAGCGGGGGAGCACAGATACGCAGTATTTT. Its protein product is CSCKRGSTDTQYF.